Shown below are 13 T cell receptor beta chains from a single sample sequenced in a study of blood T cell repertoires in COVID-19. Some clones are missing from TCRdb's copy, which holds only in-frame ones; the method was immunoSEQ multiplex PCR. The data contain over 15,000 clones, 80% of them singletons. Material for sequencing was peripheral blood. The receptors come from an elderly man with acute or convalescent COVID-19.

The V and J genes are TRBV4-1 and TRBJ2-7; the match to TRBD1 covers 7 bases. With 2 bases clipped from V and 0 bases from J, the junction kept 10 bases outside the gene matches. The germline V gene encodes CDR1 MGHRA and CDR2 YSYEKL. The CDR3 is made up of 17 amino acids. CDR3 in DNA: TGCGCCAGCAGCCAAACGATGACAGGGACCCTCTCCTACGAGCAGTACTTC. This sequence encodes CASSQTMTGTLSYEQYF.

This clone has more than one count but fewer than ten. The chain's CDR3 is CASSDWSSPNQNTEAFF. The CDR3 region has the DNA TGTGCCAGCAGTGATTGGAGCAGCCCAAACCAAAACACTGAAGCTTTCTTT. This chain joins TRBV2 and TRBJ1-1; D uncertain. The CDR3 extends over 17 amino acids. Germline lookup yields CDR1 SNHLY and CDR2 FYNNEI. Trimming took off 3 bases at V and 2 bases at J, with 19 bases between the two ends.

This chain uses TRBV29-1 with TRBJ1-1; D gene ambiguous. The CDR3 length is 12 residues. V lost 3 bases and J lost 1, with 6 bases in between. CDR1 is SQVTM, CDR2 ANQGSEA, per germline. CDR3 in DNA: TGCAGCGTTGATGAGCAGAACACTGAAGCTTTCTTT. Translating it yields CSVDEQNTEAFF.

As regards this clone: The same CDR3 is also encoded by other DNA sequences in this sample. The CDR3 here is CSASGDYGYTF. In DNA form, the CDR3 reads TGCAGTGCTTCTGGAGATTATGGCTACACCTTC. The chain carries TRBV20-1 and TRBJ1-2; D remains ambiguous. The CDR3 length is 11 residues. CDR1 and CDR2 from the germline V gene are DFQATT and SNEGSKA (reference sequence). The V gene lost 5 bases and the J gene lost 5 bases, with 9 bases spanning the gap.

In DNA, the CDR3 is TGTGCCAGCTCACCGACAGCCCATAGCAATCAGCCCCAGCATTTT. Translated, it gives CASSPTAHSNQPQHF. The V gene is TRBV18, the J gene TRBJ1-5; possible D gene TRBD1, 5 bases. Trimming took off 3 bases at V and 0 bases at J, with 9 bases between the two ends. The V gene's germline CDR1 is KGHSH and CDR2 LQKENI. CDR3 length equals 15 residues.

The V and J genes are TRBV7-9 and TRBJ1-2; TRBD1 might be the D (5 bases). This CDR3 has 12 amino acids. With 4 bases removed from V and 7 bases from J, the gap between germline ends came to 10 bases. Germline lookup yields CDR1 SEHNR and CDR2 FQNEAQ (reference sequence). The chain's CDR3 is CASSSDRVGYTF. For the CDR3, the DNA is TGTGCCAGCAGCTCAGACAGAGTTGGCTACACCTTC.

V gene TRBV18 combines with J gene TRBJ1-3; TRBD1 matches at 8 bases. V shed 5 bases, J shed 3 bases, and the junction held 12 bases outside the gene matches. CDR1 KGHSH and CDR2 LQKENI come from the germline V gene. The length of the CDR3 is 17 residues. In DNA form, the CDR3 reads TGTGCCAGCTCATCAACCGGGACAGGCTCCCATGGAAACACCATATATTTT. The encoded protein is CASSSTGTGSHGNTIYF.

V is TRBV18 and J is TRBJ1-4, with TRBD1 matching 8 bases. V dropped 5 bases and J dropped 7; count of bases not matched to a gene: 6. The CDR3 is 14 residues long. Germline CDR1 is KGHSH and CDR2 is LQKENI. The CDR3 coding sequence is TGTGCCAGCTCATTGGACAGGGTTGGTGAAAAACTGTTTTTT. Translated, it gives CASSLDRVGEKLFF.

The rearrangement uses TRBV25-1 and TRBJ2-5; the D gene is possibly TRBD1 (6 bases). Germline assignment: CDR1 MGHDK and CDR2 SYGVNS. V gave up 4 bases and J gave up 1 base, with 19 bases separating them. The CDR3 runs to 17 residues. CDR3: CASSAGASTGSQETQYF. In DNA form, the CDR3 reads TGTGCCAGCAGTGCAGGGGCGAGTACAGGGAGCCAAGAGACCCAGTACTTC.

This clone has a single count. The gene calls are TRBV6-5 and TRBJ1-3, with D hard to call. Germline CDR1 and CDR2: MNHEY and SVGAGI. Trimming took off 6 bases at V and 0 bases at J, with 6 bases between the two ends. The CDR3 runs 13 residues. CDR3 region: CASREFSGNTIYF. The DNA for the CDR3 is TGTGCCAGCAGAGAGTTCTCTGGAAACACCATATATTTT.

The chain links TRBV9 to TRBJ1-3; tentatively, D is TRBD1 (5 bases). This CDR3 has 14 residues. Germline loops: CDR1 SGDLS, CDR2 YYNGEE. The V end was cut by 3 bases, the J end by 6 bases, with 13 bases between. In DNA form, the CDR3 reads TGTGCCAGCAGCGGATCGCAGGGAATAAACACCATATATTTT. It yields the protein CASSGSQGINTIYF.

This rearrangement joins TRBV7-6 to TRBJ1-5; 8 bases map to TRBD1. Germline V lookup: CDR1 SGHVS, CDR2 FNYEAQ. The CDR3 runs 14 residues. The V and J ends lost 5 bases and 7 bases, in that order; junction bases with no gene match: 7. CDR3 nucleotide sequence: TGTGCCAGCAGCCCTGGGACAGGAAGACAGCCCCAGCATTTT. This codes for CASSPGTGRQPQHF.

This rearrangement joins TRBV6-6 to TRBJ1-1; D not resolved. CDR3 length equals 14 residues. Trimming left V 8 bases short and J 2 bases short, with 15 bases between. Germline CDR1 and CDR2: MNHNY and SVGAGI (reference sequence). CDR3 coding DNA: TGTGCCAGCTGTGATCCAGCGTTAAACACTGAAGCTTTCTTT. Its translation: CASCDPALNTEAFF.